A selection of T cell receptor beta chains follows, all from one sample in a study of T cell changes during pregnancy in multiple sclerosis. Generated by immunoSEQ multiplex PCR, the TCRdb table keeps only in-frame clones and is missing some. The sample carries fewer than 70,000 clones, around 94% recorded once. The sequencing here drew on CD8+ T cells from peripheral blood mononuclear cells, taken in the third trimester of pregnancy. These receptors all stem from a female donor with multiple sclerosis, enrolled in a pregnancy study. Each CDR3 is given without its conserved first and last residue.

J gene,V gene,CDR3 protein
TRBJ2-1,TRBV10-3,AISEFKYNEQF
TRBJ1-1,TRBV7-6,ASSLVGLSNTEAF
TRBJ2-1,TRBV5-4,ASSLASSGRPYNEQF
TRBJ1-2,TRBV5-1,ASAPPTGTIYGYT
TRBJ2-5,TRBV19,ASSPLREKQETQY
TRBJ2-5,TRBV5-1,ASSLLGGSGLAGGPYQETQY
TRBJ2-1,TRBV4-3,ASSQDLASGEYNEQF
TRBJ2-7,TRBV4-1,ASSQGQRYEQY
TRBJ1-1,TRBV4-1,ASSPTEVNTEAF
TRBJ1-4,TRBV5-4,ASTNRGGEKLF
TRBJ2-7,TRBV4-2,ASTTNQGAGAYEQY
TRBJ1-1,TRBV2,ASSDRPGNTEAF